These T cell receptor beta chains were read from a single sample in a study of OX40 agonist ivuxolimab in advanced cancers. The data were produced by immunoSEQ multiplex PCR, yet TCRdb's version contains in-frame clones alone and is incomplete. The sample consists of about 74,000 clones, roughly 90% of them appearing once. The source was CD4+ or CD8+ T cells sorted from blood, collected in a trial of the OX40 agonist ivuxolimab. These receptor sequences come from an adult with an advanced solid tumor such as melanoma, head and neck, liver or kidney cancer. CDR3s include the opening cysteine and the closing phenylalanine or tryptophan. The order of the fields is V gene, J gene, clone size, D gene, CDR3 DNA, CDR3 protein. The D gene is left open where the match is weak. Expanded clones get a size class; other rows say once, few or many, or leave the size out.

>TRBV4-1|TRBJ1-4|.|.
TGCGCCAGCAAAGCGGGGCGGGAGAGTGAAAAACTGTTTTTT
CASKAGRESEKLFF
>TRBV19|TRBJ2-1|.|TRBD2
TGTGCCAGTAGTAGTAGGGCTAGCGGGAGTTACAATGAGCAGTTCTTC
CASSSRASGSYNEQFF
>TRBV5-6|TRBJ2-7|.|TRBD1
TGTGCCAGCAGCTTGTGGGACAGGGGAAGGCACTTC
CASSLWDRGRHF
>TRBV5-1|TRBJ1-2|.|.
TGCGCCAGCAGCTCGACAGGACAGAACTATGGCTACACCTTC
CASSSTGQNYGYTF
>TRBV6-6|TRBJ1-2|.|TRBD1
TGTGCCAGCAGTTACTCGGGACAGGGGGCGCGGGGCTACACCTTC
CASSYSGQGARGYTF
>TRBV6-6|TRBJ1-1|.|TRBD1
TGTGCCAGCATCATCACAGGGGGCACTGAAGCTTTCTTT
CASIITGGTEAFF
>TRBV5-1|TRBJ2-2|.|.
TGCGCCAGCAGCTTGGCAGGACTCTGGGACACCGGGGAGCTGTTTTTT
CASSLAGLWDTGELFF
>TRBV5-1|TRBJ2-7|.|.
TGCGCCAGCAGAGAGGGTATCGCGTACGAGCAGTACTTC
CASREGIAYEQYF
>TRBV6-5|TRBJ2-7|.|TRBD2
TGTGCCAGCACGATACTAGCGGGAAACTACGAGCAGTACTTC
CASTILAGNYEQYF
>TRBV5-1|TRBJ2-3|.|.
TGCGCCAGCAGCTTGGGGTGGGGTTCTAGCACAGATACGCAGTATTTT
CASSLGWGSSTDTQYF
>TRBV21-1|TRBJ2-7|.|.
TGTGCCAGCAGCAAAGGGGGAAAGCAGGTTGCCTCCTACGAGCAGTACTTC
CASSKGGKQVASYEQYF
>TRBV28|TRBJ2-7|.|TRBD1
TGTGCCAGCAGTGTCCCCGTAGGGACAGGACCCTACGAGCAGTACTTC
CASSVPVGTGPYEQYF
>TRBV2|TRBJ1-6|.|TRBD1
TGTGCCAGCGACGGACAGGGACGGCAGAATTCACCCCTCCACTTT
CASDGQGRQNSPLHF
>TRBV7-9|TRBJ2-2|.|.
TGTGCCAGCAGCTTAGTGGGGACCAACACCGGGGAGCTGTTTTTT
CASSLVGTNTGELFF
>TRBV7-3|TRBJ2-3|.|TRBD1
TGTGCCAGCAGCTTAAAGGGGGCGATAAGCCCAGATACGCAGTATTTT
CASSLKGAISPDTQYF
>TRBV23-1|TRBJ1-2|.|.
TGCGCCAGCAATCCCCGGGGCCTCTATGGCTACACCTTC
CASNPRGLYGYTF
>TRBV18|TRBJ2-2|.|.
TGTGCCAGCTCACCACCGGACACCGGGGAGCTGTTTTTT
CASSPPDTGELFF
>TRBV5-1|TRBJ2-2|.|TRBD1
TGCGCCAGCAACGCGAGACCAGGACAGGGTTCGAACACCGGGGAGCTGTTTTTT
CASNARPGQGSNTGELFF
>TRBV9|TRBJ2-3|.|TRBD2
TGTGCCAGCAGCACCCAGACTAGCGCCTCTAGCACAGATACGCAGTATTTT
CASSTQTSASSTDTQYF
>TRBV12-2|TRBJ2-1|few|.
TGTGCAAGTCGCTTAGCCCTTTCGGCACGCTCCTACAATGAGCAGTTCTTC
CASRLALSARSYNEQFF
>TRBV28|TRBJ2-7|.|.
TGTGCCAGCAGCCAGGGGGGACGCCCCTACGAGCAGTACTTC
CASSQGGRPYEQYF
>TRBV19|TRBJ1-5|.|.
TGTGCCAGTAGTTCCCCGGGGTCACGACAGCCCCAGCATTTT
CASSSPGSRQPQHF
>TRBV6-5|TRBJ2-2|.|.
TGTGCCAGCAGTTACTCAAGACACTTGAACACCGGGGAGCTGTTTTTT
CASSYSRHLNTGELFF
>TRBV4-3|TRBJ2-7|.|.
TGCGCCAGCAGCCAAGGAGCCCAGGGGTACTACGAGCAGTACTTC
CASSQGAQGYYEQYF
>TRBV28|TRBJ1-2|.|.
TGTGCCAGCAGTCTGGACAGAGAAAACTATGGCTACACCTTC
CASSLDRENYGYTF
>TRBV4-3|TRBJ1-2|.|.
TGCGCCAGCAGCCAAGAAGGCAGAAACTATGGCTACACCTTC
CASSQEGRNYGYTF
>TRBV4-1|TRBJ2-2|.|TRBD2
TGCGCCAGCAGCCATGGGACTAGAACCACCGGGGAGCTGTTTTTT
CASSHGTRTTGELFF
>TRBV19|TRBJ2-7|.|TRBD1
TGTGCCAGTAGCCGGGACAGCGGCTCCTACGAGCAGTACTTC
CASSRDSGSYEQYF
>TRBV18|TRBJ2-1|.|.
TGTGCCAGCTCACCGGCGGGAATTTACAATGAGCAGTTCTTC
CASSPAGIYNEQFF
>TRBV18|TRBJ2-7|.|.
TGTGCCAGCTCAACAGGAAACGAGCAGTACTTC
CASSTGNEQYF
>TRBV7-9|TRBJ2-3|.|.
TGTGCCAGCAGCTTTCTAGGCACAGATACGCAGTATTTT
CASSFLGTDTQYF
>TRBV6-5|TRBJ2-3|.|.
TGTGCCACGCGGTCTAGCACAGATACGCAGTATTTT
CATRSSTDTQYF
>TRBV9|TRBJ2-7|.|.
TGTGCCAGCAGCGTAGCTTTGGGGCGGGAGCAGTACTTC
CASSVALGREQYF
>TRBV27|TRBJ2-7|.|.
TGTGCCAGCAGTTTTGGCATCGGGACCTACGAGCAGTACTTC
CASSFGIGTYEQYF
>TRBV28|TRBJ2-5|few|TRBD1
TGTGCCAGCAGTTCCCCGAACAGGGGAACGGAGACCCAGTACTTC
CASSSPNRGTETQYF
>TRBV5-1|TRBJ2-1|.|TRBD1
TGCGCCAGCAGCTTAACCGGGACAGGGAACAATGAACAGTTCTTC
CASSLTGTGNNEQFF
>TRBV29-1|TRBJ2-3|.|.
TGCAGCGTTGAAGCGGGAGTGATAGCAGATACGCAGTATTTT
CSVEAGVIADTQYF
>TRBV25-1|TRBJ2-4|.|.
TGTGCCAGCAGTGATCAGCTCCGGGACATTCAGTACTTC
CASSDQLRDIQYF
>TRBV19|TRBJ1-5|.|.
TGTGCCAGTAGTAGTTTTTGGGGGGCGGGCAATCAGCCCCAGCATTTT
CASSSFWGAGNQPQHF
>TRBV11-2|TRBJ2-7|.|.
TGTGCCAGCAGCTTAGATCCAGGCTACGAGCAGTACTTC
CASSLDPGYEQYF
>TRBV4-1|TRBJ2-3|few|.
TGCGCCAGCAGCCCGGGGGTACTAACAGATACGCAGTATTTT
CASSPGVLTDTQYF
>TRBV2|TRBJ1-2|.|.
TGTGCCAGCACCTACGTCGATGGCTACACCTTC
CASTYVDGYTF
>TRBV5-4|TRBJ2-1|.|.
TGTGCCAGCAGCTTCGACCAGGGGTCCTACAATGAGCAGTTCTTC
CASSFDQGSYNEQFF
>TRBV15|TRBJ2-7|once|.
TGTGCCACCAGCAGAGACTTAAAGCAATACGAGCAGTACTTC
CATSRDLKQYEQYF
>TRBV11-1|TRBJ1-1|.|.
TGTGCCAGCAGTTCCAGGGGTACTGAAGCTTTCTTT
CASSSRGTEAFF
>TRBV7-2|TRBJ2-5|.|.
TGTGCCAGCAGCTTTAGTGCACAGATCCAAGAGACCCAGTACTTC
CASSFSAQIQETQYF
>TRBV10-3|TRBJ2-1|once|.
TGTGCCATCAGGGCGCTCGTCTACAATGAGCAGTTCTTC
CAIRALVYNEQFF
>TRBV6-5|TRBJ2-2|.|TRBD1
TGTGCCAGCAGGGACAGGGGGCTCGCCGGGGAGCTGTTTTTT
CASRDRGLAGELFF
>TRBV18|TRBJ1-1|once|.
TGTGCCAGCTCCCAGCTGGGTGGCACTGAAGCTTTCTTT
CASSQLGGTEAFF
>TRBV19|TRBJ2-2|.|.
TGTGCCAGTTCGGAGACTCTTTACACCGGGGAGCTGTTTTTT
CASSETLYTGELFF
>TRBV7-2|TRBJ2-3|.|.
TGTGCCAGCAGCCCCCCGCCCCGCGGTATAGATACGCAGTATTTT
CASSPPPRGIDTQYF
>TRBV28|TRBJ2-7|.|.
TGTGCCAGCAGCACAGGGTCCTACGGGACCTACGAGCAGTACTTC
CASSTGSYGTYEQYF
>TRBV29-1|TRBJ1-2|.|TRBD1
TGCAGCGTTGGGAGACAGGGCTATGGCTACACCTTC
CSVGRQGYGYTF
>TRBV7-9|TRBJ1-5|once|.
TGTGCCAGCAGCTTAGTAGGTCAGCCCCAGCATTTT
CASSLVGQPQHF
>TRBV9|TRBJ2-1|.|.
TGTGCCAGCAGCGTAATGGGGGGACGCTCCTACAATGAGCAGTTCTTC
CASSVMGGRSYNEQFF
>TRBV9|TRBJ2-7|.|.
TGTGCCAGCAGCCTTACTAGTACCCACACATACGAGCAGTACTTC
CASSLTSTHTYEQYF